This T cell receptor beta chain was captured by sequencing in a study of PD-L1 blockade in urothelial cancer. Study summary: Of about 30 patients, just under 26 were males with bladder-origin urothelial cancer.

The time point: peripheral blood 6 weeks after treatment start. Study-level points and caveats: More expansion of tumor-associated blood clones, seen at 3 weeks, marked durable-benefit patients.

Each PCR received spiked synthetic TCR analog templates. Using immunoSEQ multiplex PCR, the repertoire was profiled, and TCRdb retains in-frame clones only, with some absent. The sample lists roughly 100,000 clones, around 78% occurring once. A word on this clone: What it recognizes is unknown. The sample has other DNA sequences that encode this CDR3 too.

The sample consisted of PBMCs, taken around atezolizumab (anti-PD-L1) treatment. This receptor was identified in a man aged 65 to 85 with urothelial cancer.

The CDR3 DNA reads TGCGCCAGCAGCTCCCTAGACAGGCAGAACACTGAAGCTTTCTTT. Translated: CASSSLDRQNTEAFF. This chain links TRBV5-1 with TRBJ1-1; a possible D gene is TRBD1 (6 bases). Germline CDR1 and CDR2: SGHRS and YFSETQ. V lost 3 bases, J lost 1 base, and 13 bases lay in between. CDR3 length: 15 amino acids.